Listed here are 31 T cell receptor beta chains from one sample, sequenced in a study of T cells in tuberculosis. The protocol was immunoSEQ multiplex PCR, while the TCRdb copy is restricted to in-frame clones and leaves out a portion. The table records about 23,000 clones, less than 97% of them present only once. The source material was PBMCs. All receptors derive from a donor between 5 and 29 years old with latent tuberculosis or without tuberculosis infection.

The chain is built from TRBV6-1 and TRBJ2-2; a possible D gene is TRBD1 (5 bases). Germline CDR1 reads MNHNS; CDR2 reads SASEGT. V was clipped by 6 bases and J by 7 bases, with 18 bases between them. This CDR3 has 15 residues. This chain's CDR3 is CASRPQVISVGELFF. CDR3 in DNA: TGTGCCAGCAGGCCACAGGTTATCTCCGTCGGGGAGCTGTTTTTT.

J is TRBJ2-1 and V is TRBV7-3; 7 positions agree with TRBD2. V dropped 5 bases and J dropped 5; count of bases not matched to a gene: 6. This CDR3 is built from 14 residues. The V gene's germline CDR1 is SGHTA and CDR2 FQGTGA. The CDR3 sequence: CASSPTGGDNEQFF. CDR3 sequence (DNA): TGTGCCAGCAGCCCAACTGGGGGGGACAATGAGCAGTTCTTC.

The chain uses TRBV11-1 and TRBJ1-1, with D perhaps TRBD1 (5 bases). This CDR3 has 12 residues. The V gene's germline CDR1 is SGHAT and CDR2 FQDESV (reference sequence). V lost 2 bases, J lost 11 bases, and 12 bases lay in between. In DNA form, the CDR3 reads TGTGCCAGCAGCTTACCCGGGGGGACCGCTTTCTTT. The encoded protein is CASSLPGGTAFF.

Here the CDR3 DNA reads TGCGCCAGCAGCCAGGAGCCGACCCAATTGACAGGCTGGTCCGGGGAGCTGTTTTTT. Its translation is CASSQEPTQLTGWSGELFF. The V call is TRBV4-1, the J call TRBJ2-2; TRBD1 might be the D (6 bases). The germline CDR1 and CDR2 sequences are MGHRA and YSYEKL. Trimming took 3 bases from V and 6 from J, leaving 26 bases between them. The CDR3 runs 19 residues.

The J gene is TRBJ2-2, the V gene TRBV30; TRBD2 matches 7 bases. In germline, CDR1 is GTSNPN, CDR2 SVGIG (reference sequence). Losses at the gene ends were 4 bases for V and 5 bases for J; bases not matched to a gene: 19. This CDR3 is 18 amino acids long. Here the CDR3 DNA reads TGTGCCTGGAAGGTGGAGAAGGGAGGGGTCCGACCTACCGGGGAGCTGTTTTTT. Translating it yields CAWKVEKGGVRPTGELFF.

The genes are TRBV7-2 and TRBJ1-1; D may be TRBD1 (6 bases). Trimming removed 2 bases from V and 7 bases from J, with 14 bases in between. This CDR3 spans 14 amino acids. CDR1 is SGHTA and CDR2 is FQGNSA in the germline V gene. The CDR3, as DNA: TGTGCCAGCAGCTTAATACAGGGAGGGAGTGAAGCTTTCTTT. It encodes CASSLIQGGSEAFF.

This rearrangement joins TRBV5-1 to TRBJ2-7; 7 bases are shared with TRBD2. There are 14 residues in the CDR3. Germline V gene sequence: CDR1 SGHRS, CDR2 YFSETQ. The V gene end was trimmed by 5 bases and the J gene end by 0 bases; junction bases not matched to a gene: 5. CDR3 DNA sequence: TGCGCCAGCAGTAGACGGGACTACTCCTACGAGCAGTACTTC. This translates into CASSRRDYSYEQYF.

Concerning this clone itself: Other DNA variants within this sample encode the same CDR3. The genes are TRBV4-1 and TRBJ2-3; 13 bases agree with TRBD2. CDR3 size: 16 residues. The germline gives CDR1 MGHRA, CDR2 YSYEKL. Trimming took 1 base from V and 3 from J; bases not matched to a gene: 1. CDR3 protein: CASSQGLAGGTDTQYF. CDR3 DNA sequence: TGCGCCAGCAGCCAAGGACTAGCGGGGGGAACAGATACGCAGTATTTT.

The V and J genes are TRBV30 and TRBJ1-2; TRBD1 is a possible D gene (6 bases). Germline CDR1 GTSNPN, CDR2 SVGIG (reference sequence). Deletions cut 3 bases from V and 5 bases from J, with 10 bases between. The CDR3 consists of 12 residues. CDR3 bases: TGTGCCTGGAGGGACAGCATATATGGCTACACCTTC. The encoded protein is CAWRDSIYGYTF.

The rearrangement links TRBV6-1 to TRBJ2-1; the D is unclear. Germline V gene sequence: CDR1 MNHNS, CDR2 SASEGT. The length of the CDR3 is 13 residues. The ends were cut back, 4 bases at V and 6 bases at J, with 10 bases in the middle. The CDR3 DNA sequence: TGTGCCAGCAGTGCCTCTAGGAGCAATGAGCAGTTCTTC. This codes for CASSASRSNEQFF.

This chain uses TRBV5-5 with TRBJ1-6; 7 bases agree with TRBD1. The length of the CDR3 is 19 residues. Germline V gene data show CDR1 as SGHKS and CDR2 as YYEKEE (reference sequence). Trimming took 1 base from V and 0 from J; bases not matched to a gene: 10. In nucleotides, the CDR3 is TGTGCCAGCAGCTTGACAGGTCCGGGACAGACCTCCTATAATTCACCCCTCCACTTT. As protein: CASSLTGPGQTSYNSPLHF.

Worth noting for this clone: One junction end does not reproduce the germline sequence, and a read error may be involved. The chain has TRBV11-2 and TRBJ2-3; perhaps TRBD2 as D (5 bases). The V gene's germline CDR1 is SGHAT and CDR2 FQNNGV. This CDR3 has 15 amino acids. CDR3 residues: CASSLAPPSTDTQYF. CDR3 DNA sequence: TGTGCCAGCAGCTTAGCCCCCCCTAGCACTGATACGCAGTATTTT.

This sequence joins TRBV2 and TRBJ2-1; D possibly corresponds to TRBD1 (5 bases). The CDR3 extends over 13 amino acids. CDR1 is SNHLY and CDR2 is FYNNEI in the germline V gene. With 4 bases removed from V and 5 bases from J, the gap between germline ends came to 9 bases. The CDR3 DNA is TGTGCCAGCAGTGTTATCAGGGACAATGAGCAGTTCTTC. It yields the protein CASSVIRDNEQFF. Complete variable domain (other parts from reference TRBV2 and TRBJ2-1): EPEVTQTPSHQVTQMGQEVILRCVPISNHLYFYWYRQILGQKVEFLVSFYNNEISEKSEIFDDQFSVERPDGSNFTLKIRSTKLEDSAMYFCASSVIRDNEQFFGPGTRLTVL.

V is TRBV6-5 and J is TRBJ2-7; TRBD1 aligns across 7 bases. Germline-derived CDR1 and CDR2 are MNHEY and SVGAGI. The CDR3 is made up of 13 amino acids. Trimming at V came to 0 bases and at J to 7 bases, leaving 3 bases not matched to a gene. CDR3 protein: CASSYSTQGEQYF. In DNA, the CDR3 is TGTGCCAGCAGTTACTCGACACAGGGGGAGCAGTACTTC.

The gene calls are TRBV29-1 and TRBJ1-1, with D unclear. CDR1 is SQVTM and CDR2 is ANQGSEA in the germline V gene. This CDR3 spans 14 amino acids. Between the trimmed V and J ends, which lost 3 bases and 2 bases, there was a span of 13 bases. The CDR3 coding sequence is TGCAGCGTTGAGTCGAATCGGGTCAACACTGAAGCTTTCTTT. Translated: CSVESNRVNTEAFF.

This clone has a handful of counts. The chain uses TRBV2 and TRBJ2-1; 8 positions match TRBD2. Unmatched junction bases numbered 6, after V lost 10 bases and J lost 1 base. From germline, CDR1 is SNHLY and CDR2 FYNNEI. This CDR3 has 14 amino acids. CDR3 bases: TGTGCCAACGCGCGGGGGGAGTCCTACAATGAGCAGTTCTTC. It encodes CANARGESYNEQFF.

This clone has just one count. V is TRBV12-5 and J is TRBJ2-3; 8 bases map to TRBD1. CDR1 LGHNT and CDR2 FRNRAP come from the germline V gene. With 2 bases clipped from V and 3 bases from J, the junction kept 7 bases outside the gene matches. The CDR3 is made up of 16 amino acids. DNA for the CDR3: TGTGCTAGTGGTTTGCAGTGGACAGGGCGGACAGATACGCAGTATTTT. Amino acid sequence: CASGLQWTGRTDTQYF. Full variable domain (missing parts from reference TRBV12-5 and TRBJ2-3): DARVTQTPRHKVTEMGQEVTMRCQPILGHNTVFWYRQTMMQGLELLAYFRNRAPLDDSGMPKDRFSAEMPDATLATLKIQPSEPRDSAVYFCASGLQWTGRTDTQYFGPGTRLTVL.

This chain connects TRBV4-1 to TRBJ2-1; D may be TRBD1 (6 bases). Trimming stripped 1 base from V and 8 bases from J, with 21 bases between. Germline V gene sequence: CDR1 MGHRA, CDR2 YSYEKL. This CDR3 comprises 17 residues. The CDR3 region is CASSQGPVHLEGDEQFF. DNA for the CDR3: TGCGCCAGCAGCCAAGGCCCGGTACACCTTGAGGGGGATGAGCAGTTCTTC.

The chain uses TRBV5-1 and TRBJ1-1; the D gene is possibly TRBD1 (6 bases). Trimming left V 0 bases short and J 8 bases short, with 14 bases between. The CDR3 is 14 residues long. In germline, CDR1 is SGHRS, CDR2 YFSETQ. Written as DNA, the CDR3 is TGCGCCAGCAGCTTGGATCAGGCAGGGGCAGAAGCTTTCTTT. Its protein is CASSLDQAGAEAFF.

This chain links TRBV21-1 with TRBJ1-1; TRBD1, the table's D call, lacks a check against the DNA. TRBV21-1 counts as a pseudogene. This CDR3 comprises 13 residues. The CDR3 is CASSEQGGAEAFF. The CDR3, as DNA: TGTGCCAGCAGCGAACAGGGGGGGGCTGAAGCTTTCTTT.

This clone was detected once. V is TRBV6-5 and J is TRBJ1-6; the match to TRBD1 covers 7 bases. The germline gives CDR1 MNHEY, CDR2 SVGAGI. J was trimmed by 10 bases and V by 5 bases; bases with no gene match: 11. The CDR3 contains 15 residues. CDR3 region: CASSTRQGVNSPLHF. Here the CDR3 DNA reads TGTGCCAGCAGTACCCGACAGGGCGTCAACTCACCCCTCCACTTT.

The rearrangement uses TRBV19 and TRBJ1-1, with D hard to call. Germline V CDR1 and CDR2: LNHDA, SQIVND (reference sequence). V gave up 8 bases and J gave up 5 bases, with 15 bases separating them. This CDR3 has 13 amino acids. CDR3 region: CASHSGAKTEAFF. The DNA of the CDR3 is TGTGCCAGTCACAGCGGCGCAAAAACTGAAGCTTTCTTT.

This chain links TRBV27 with TRBJ2-5; 7 bases align to TRBD1. V lost 4 bases to trimming and J lost 2 bases; unmatched junction nucleotides: 4. CDR1 is MNHEY, CDR2 SMNVEV, per germline (reference sequence). This CDR3 spans 14 amino acids. In DNA form, the CDR3 reads TGTGCCAGCAGTTCGGGACAGATACAAGAGACCCAGTACTTC. It translates to CASSSGQIQETQYF.

The chain couples TRBV30 to TRBJ2-3; D is unclear. Germline V CDR1 and CDR2: GTSNPN, SVGIG (reference sequence). With 2 bases removed from V and 1 base from J, the gap between germline ends came to 7 bases. CDR3 length equals 13 residues. The CDR3 nucleotides are TGTGCCTGGAGTACGGTTGGCACAGATACGCAGTATTTT. This sequence encodes CAWSTVGTDTQYF.

The CDR3 spells CASSSGPEGLAGELNTGELFF. The CDR3, as DNA: TGTGCCAGTAGTAGCGGGCCCGAAGGCCTAGCGGGGGAGTTGAACACCGGGGAGCTGTTTTTT. The rearrangement links TRBV19 to TRBJ2-2, with TRBD2 matching over 10 bases. Per the germline V gene, CDR1 is LNHDA and CDR2 is SQIVND (reference sequence). V lost 4 bases, J lost 1 base, and 18 bases stayed unmatched. The CDR3 has 21 amino acids. Full variable domain (outside the CDR3, taken from reference TRBV19 and TRBJ2-2): DGGITQSPKYLFRKEGQNVTLSCEQNLNHDAMYWYRQDPGQGLRLIYYSQIVNDFQKGDIAEGYSVSREKKESFPLTVTSAQKNPTAFYLCASSSGPEGLAGELNTGELFFGEGSRLTVL.

V and J are TRBV19 and TRBJ1-1; D might be TRBD1 (6 bases). This CDR3 comprises 15 residues. The germline gives CDR1 LNHDA, CDR2 SQIVND (reference sequence). Trimming took off 3 bases at V and 5 bases at J, with 16 bases between the two ends. In DNA, the CDR3 is TGTGCCAGTAGTATGGGAGGGGGGTTAGTAACTGAAGCTTTCTTT. It is translated as CASSMGGGLVTEAFF.

CDR3 in DNA: TGTGCCAGCAAACCCTTGGGGGGGGCAGGCTACACCTTC. The encoded protein is CASKPLGGAGYTF. The chain joins TRBV19 to TRBJ1-2; D may be TRBD1 (6 bases). This CDR3 comprises 13 residues. Germline-derived CDR1 and CDR2 are LNHDA and SQIVND (reference sequence). V was clipped by 9 bases and J by 8 bases, with 19 bases between them.

This chain connects TRBV6-5 to TRBJ2-7; 11 nucleotides line up with TRBD1. This CDR3 has 14 amino acids. Germline values: CDR1 MNHEY, CDR2 SVGAGI. Trimming removed 5 bases from V and 5 bases from J; junction bases left unmatched: 5. CDR3 sequence reads: CASSPGQGAHEQYV. DNA of the CDR3: TGTGCCAGCAGTCCCGGACAGGGGGCCCACGAGCAGTACGTC.

The gene calls are TRBV4-1 and TRBJ2-1; 8 nucleotides align to TRBD2. Germline V lookup: CDR1 MGHRA, CDR2 YSYEKL. The CDR3 covers 18 residues. V was clipped by 0 bases and J by 3 bases; unmatched bases: 10. CDR3 sequence reads: CASSQEIGRGDFYNEQFF. CDR3 DNA sequence: TGCGCCAGCAGCCAAGAAATCGGGCGGGGGGATTTCTACAATGAGCAGTTCTTC.

This chain uses TRBV6-4 with TRBJ2-3, with TRBD2 identical over 11 bases. V lost 5 bases and J lost 1; bases outside the gene matches: 2. Per the germline V gene, CDR1 is MRHNA and CDR2 is SNTAGT. The CDR3 spans 15 residues. CDR3 sequence (DNA): TGTGCCAGCAGTCTGACTAGCGGGGGCACAGATACGCAGTATTTT. Translation: CASSLTSGGTDTQYF.

The J gene is TRBJ2-1, the V gene TRBV7-3, with 7 bases fitting TRBD1. The CDR3 loop spans 16 amino acids. V lost 5 bases, J lost 6 bases, and 13 bases stayed unmatched. Germline CDR1 SGHTA, CDR2 FQGTGA. CDR3 region: CASSPNRGGSLNEQFF. CDR3 DNA: TGTGCCAGCAGCCCGAACAGGGGTGGATCCCTCAATGAGCAGTTCTTC.